Listed below are T cell receptor beta chains from one sample, sequenced in a study of T cell responses to AZD1222 COVID-19 vaccine. Method: immunoSEQ multiplex PCR; TCRdb's copy keeps in-frame clones and lacks some. This table holds tens of thousands of clones, about 90% found once. The input for sequencing was peripheral blood, taken on day 0 of MenACWY control vaccination. All receptors come from an adult in good health. Each CDR3 is given with its conserved first and last residue. A D gene is named only where the DNA matches it firmly. Clone size, where shown, is once, few, many, or a class for clones that have expanded.

DNA: TGTGCCAGCAGTGGGGCCACAGGGGGAAACACCATATATTTT; CDR3: CASSGATGGNTIYF; J: TRBJ1-3; D: -; V: TRBV2; size: -
DNA: TGTGCCAGTGGGATCGGTGGGAGAACCAAAAACATTCAGTACTTC; CDR3: CASGIGGRTKNIQYF; J: TRBJ2-4; D: -; V: TRBV19; size: -
DNA: TGTGCCAGCTTCGGGACAGCGACGAACACTGAAGCTTTCTTT; CDR3: CASFGTATNTEAFF; J: TRBJ1-1; D: TRBD1; V: TRBV18; size: -
DNA: TGCGCCAGCACGCGGGGGGCCCTCTACTCCGGCGAGCAGTACTTC; CDR3: CASTRGALYSGEQYF; J: TRBJ2-7; D: TRBD2; V: TRBV5-1; size: -
DNA: TGCGCCAGCAGCTTGGGGGGCTATGGCTACACCTTC; CDR3: CASSLGGYGYTF; J: TRBJ1-2; D: -; V: TRBV5-1; size: -
DNA: TGTGCCAGTAGTTTCGGACAGGGGGCGTCCGACGAGCAGTACTTC; CDR3: CASSFGQGASDEQYF; J: TRBJ2-7; D: TRBD1; V: TRBV19; size: few
DNA: TGTGCCAGCTCACCAGGAAACATGAACACTGAAGCTTTCTTT; CDR3: CASSPGNMNTEAFF; J: TRBJ1-1; D: -; V: TRBV18; size: -
DNA: TGTGCCAGCATCCCGAGTAATGCCTACGAGCAGTACTTC; CDR3: CASIPSNAYEQYF; J: TRBJ2-7; D: -; V: TRBV6-1; size: -
DNA: TGTGCCAGCAGTGCGACGGGACAGGGGGCGTCCGGCTACACCTTC; CDR3: CASSATGQGASGYTF; J: TRBJ1-2; D: TRBD1; V: TRBV6-4; size: once
DNA: TGTGCCAGCAGCTTAGAACTAGCTCCCGGGGAGCTGTTTTTT; CDR3: CASSLELAPGELFF; J: TRBJ2-2; D: -; V: TRBV11-2; size: -